These 18 T cell receptor beta chains came from one sample sequenced in a study of early stage breast cancer tumors. TCRdb keeps only in-frame clones here, not all; method: immunoSEQ multiplex PCR. The profile shows 60,000 to 80,000 clones, roughly three quarters of them singletons. The material sequenced was blood. The origin of the receptors is a person aged 55-75 years with breast cancer.

The CDR3 protein is CSARQGTYEQYF. For the CDR3, the DNA is TGCAGCGCCCGACAGGGGACCTACGAGCAGTACTTC. The V gene is TRBV29-1, the J gene TRBJ2-7; TRBD1 matches 8 bases. CDR1 and CDR2 from the germline V gene are SQVTM and ANQGSEA. Trimming at V came to 7 bases and at J to 2 bases, leaving 4 bases not matched to a gene. The CDR3 has 12 amino acids.

The V and J genes are TRBV29-1 and TRBJ2-5, with D unclear. The CDR3 consists of 12 residues. Germline loops: CDR1 SQVTM, CDR2 ANQGSEA. V was trimmed by 3 bases and J by 4 bases, leaving 9 bases between them. This chain's CDR3 is CSVERLGETQYF. Here the CDR3 DNA reads TGCAGCGTTGAGAGGTTGGGAGAGACCCAGTACTTC.

The genes are TRBV19 and TRBJ2-5, with no clear D. The CDR3 is 14 residues long. CDR1 and CDR2 from the germline V gene are LNHDA and SQIVND (reference sequence). V shed 11 bases and J shed 2 bases, with 18 bases lying between them. DNA of the CDR3: TGTGCCGCCTCGCCCCACACCAGGCAAGAGACCCAGTACTTC. Translated: CAASPHTRQETQYF.

This rearrangement joins TRBV29-1 to TRBJ2-2, with D hard to call. V was pared by 3 bases and J by 11 bases, with 13 bases between. The CDR3 has 12 residues. In germline, CDR1 is SQVTM, CDR2 ANQGSEA. CDR3 sequence reads: CSVESPVGELFF. CDR3 bases: TGCAGCGTTGAGAGTCCTGTTGGTGAGCTGTTTTTT.

The V gene is TRBV2, the J gene TRBJ1-3; TRBD1 matches at 7 bases. The V gene's germline CDR1 is SNHLY and CDR2 FYNNEI. CDR3 length: 12 amino acids. V lost 9 bases, J lost 4 bases, and 3 bases stayed unmatched. This CDR3 is CASGTEGNTIYF. CDR3 sequence (DNA): TGTGCCAGTGGGACAGAAGGAAACACCATATATTTT.

The V gene is TRBV6-5, the J gene TRBJ1-5; tentative D call: TRBD1 (6 bases). Germline assignment: CDR1 MNHEY and CDR2 SVGAGI. The V end lost 5 bases, the J end lost 7 bases, and 15 bases lay between the germline ends. There are 14 residues in the CDR3. Here the CDR3 DNA reads TGTGCCAGCAGTCCCCAGGGGCCTGAACAGCCCCAGCATTTT. This sequence encodes CASSPQGPEQPQHF.

J is TRBJ2-5 and V is TRBV15; no clear D. CDR1 LNHNV and CDR2 YYDKDF come from the germline V gene (reference sequence). V was clipped by 1 base and J by 5 bases, with 2 bases between them. The CDR3 runs to 11 residues. The CDR3: CATSRVETQYF. CDR3 DNA sequence: TGTGCCACCAGCAGAGTTGAGACCCAGTACTTC.

This clone appeared once. The CDR3 spells CAWSKGGSGANVLTF. In DNA form, the CDR3 reads TGTGCCTGGAGCAAGGGAGGCTCTGGGGCCAACGTCCTGACTTTC. The J gene is TRBJ2-6, the V gene TRBV30; a weak D match, TRBD2 (6 bases). Germline CDR1 reads GTSNPN; CDR2 reads SVGIG (reference sequence). This CDR3 has 15 amino acids. V lost 3 bases, J lost 0 bases, and 9 bases lay in between.

This clone was recorded only once. This sequence joins TRBV15 and TRBJ1-6; D not resolved. This CDR3 is built from 14 residues. Looked up from germline, CDR1 is LNHNV and CDR2 is YYDKDF (reference sequence). V shed 0 bases and J shed 10 bases, with 10 bases lying between them. The CDR3 is CATSRDWSKSPLHF. The CDR3 nucleotides are TGTGCCACCAGCAGAGATTGGAGTAAGTCACCCCTCCACTTT.

This sequence joins TRBV28 and TRBJ1-2; TRBD1 might be the D (5 bases). This CDR3 has 15 residues. V lost 6 bases and J 3 bases, leaving 17 bases between the germline ends. In germline, CDR1 is MDHEN, CDR2 SYDVKM. The CDR3 reads CASSWGLGLDYGYTF. DNA of the CDR3: TGTGCCAGCAGCTGGGGGTTGGGTCTTGACTATGGCTACACCTTC.

The chain employs TRBV18 and TRBJ2-7, with TRBD2 matching over 13 bases. In germline, CDR1 is KGHSH, CDR2 LQKENI. The V segment lost 2 bases and the J segment 4 bases; nucleotides outside the gene matches: 8. The CDR3 totals 17 residues. The CDR3 loop is CASSPRTSGSPGYEQYF. The CDR3 nucleotides are TGTGCCAGCTCACCAAGGACTAGCGGGAGTCCAGGTTACGAGCAGTACTTC.

The genes are TRBV10-3 and TRBJ1-4; 10 positions match TRBD1. V shed 2 bases, J shed 7 bases, and the junction held 4 bases outside the gene matches. The CDR3 contains 15 residues. CDR1 is ENHRY, CDR2 SYGVKD, per germline. In DNA, the CDR3 is TGTGCCATCAGTGAGAATGGACAGGGGGGTGAAAAACTGTTTTTT. Translation gives CAISENGQGGEKLFF.

The chain employs TRBV6-6 and TRBJ2-1; 11 bases are shared with TRBD2. The V and J ends lost 4 bases and 7 bases, in that order; junction bases with no gene match: 9. CDR1 MNHNY and CDR2 SVGAGI come from the germline V gene (reference sequence). There are 16 residues in the CDR3. CDR3 sequence: CASSLASASGGNEQFF. Here the CDR3 DNA reads TGTGCCAGCAGTTTGGCGTCCGCTAGCGGGGGGAATGAGCAGTTCTTC.

A few counts support this clone. This chain joins TRBV13 and TRBJ1-1, with no clear D. Trimming pared 3 bases from V and 9 bases from J, leaving 11 bases between. The CDR3 runs to 12 residues. Germline values: CDR1 PRHDT, CDR2 FYEKMQ (reference sequence). The CDR3 DNA reads TGTGCCAGCAGCTTGGGCGTACCCCAAGCTTTCTTT. Residues: CASSLGVPQAFF.

This clone was found a few times. The chain couples TRBV28 to TRBJ2-7, with D maybe TRBD1 (5 bases). The CDR3 has 15 residues. V dropped 5 bases and J dropped 2 bases, with 16 bases sitting between them. CDR1 and CDR2 from the germline V gene are MDHEN and SYDVKM. CDR3 loop: CASSGATGGAYEQYF. In DNA form, the CDR3 reads TGTGCCAGCAGTGGGGCGACGGGTGGGGCCTACGAGCAGTACTTC. The whole variable domain, filled in from reference TRBV28 and TRBJ2-7, reads DVKVTQSSRYLVKRTGEKVFLECVQDMDHENMFWYRQDPGLGLRLIYFSYDVKMKEKGDIPEGYSVSREKKERFSLILESASTNQTSMYLCASSGATGGAYEQYFGPGTRLTVT.

The rearrangement joins TRBV9 to TRBJ2-6; D tentatively fits TRBD1 or TRBD2 (6 bases each). V was pared by 7 bases and J by 0 bases, with 11 bases between. Per the germline V gene, CDR1 is SGDLS and CDR2 is YYNGEE. The CDR3 totals 15 residues. The CDR3 sequence: CASRRGDSGANVLTF. For the CDR3, the DNA is TGTGCCAGCCGGAGGGGGGACTCTGGGGCCAACGTCCTGACTTTC.

This chain joins TRBV18 and TRBJ1-5, with a tentative D call TRBD1 (6 bases). Germline V gives CDR1 KGHSH, CDR2 LQKENI. The CDR3 has 15 amino acids. With 3 bases removed from V and 5 bases from J, the gap between germline ends came to 14 bases. CDR3 bases: TGTGCCAGCTCACCCTTAGCGGACAGCTATCAGCCCCAGCATTTT. Protein product: CASSPLADSYQPQHF.

CDR3 DNA: TGTGCCAGCAGCTTAAGTTTTGATACGCAGTATTTT. Translating it yields CASSLSFDTQYF. The chain couples TRBV7-6 to TRBJ2-3, with D unresolved. Germline V gene lookup returns CDR1 SGHVS and CDR2 FNYEAQ. The CDR3 runs to 12 residues. Trimming stripped 2 bases from V and 6 bases from J, with 6 bases between.